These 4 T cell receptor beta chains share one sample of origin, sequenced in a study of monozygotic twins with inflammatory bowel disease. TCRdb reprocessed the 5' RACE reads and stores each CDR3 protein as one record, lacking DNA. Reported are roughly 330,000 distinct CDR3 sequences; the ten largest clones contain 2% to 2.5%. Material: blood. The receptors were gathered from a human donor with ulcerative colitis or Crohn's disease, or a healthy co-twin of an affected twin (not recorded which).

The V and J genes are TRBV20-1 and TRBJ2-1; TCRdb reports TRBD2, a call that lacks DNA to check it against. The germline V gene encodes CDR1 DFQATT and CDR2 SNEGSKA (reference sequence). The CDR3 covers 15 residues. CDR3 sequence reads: CSASASGGFDNEQFF.

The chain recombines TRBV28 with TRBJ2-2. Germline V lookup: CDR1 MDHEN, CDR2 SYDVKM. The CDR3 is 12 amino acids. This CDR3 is CASSLGVGELFF.

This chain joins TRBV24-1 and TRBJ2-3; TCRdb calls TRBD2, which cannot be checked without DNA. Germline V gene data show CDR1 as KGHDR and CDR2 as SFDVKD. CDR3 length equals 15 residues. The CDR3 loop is CATSDLAGAADTQYF.

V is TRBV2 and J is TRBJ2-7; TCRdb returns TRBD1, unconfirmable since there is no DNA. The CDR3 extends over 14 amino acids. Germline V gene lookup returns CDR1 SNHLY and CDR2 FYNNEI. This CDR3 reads CASQPDRYSYEQYF.